Listed here are 17 T cell receptor beta chains from one sample, sequenced in a study of beta chain features in type 1 diabetes. Reverse transcribing all isolated RNA meant expressed TCRB transcripts were sequenced. Method: immunoSEQ multiplex PCR; TCRdb's copy keeps in-frame clones and lacks some. The repertoire consists of 35,000 to 45,000 clones, with 65% to 70% occurring once and the leading ten covering about 1.7%. Antigen specificity for these receptors is unknown. Regarding the study as a whole: Patients with Type 1 diabetes showed moderately but significantly shorter TCRB CDR3s in all four CD4+ subsets.

Sequenced: Tregs from blood. All receptors come from a man between 25 and 39 years old with type 1 diabetes. Some clones in this sample may be carry-over from other donors' samples.

J is TRBJ2-1 and V is TRBV9; TRBD1 aligns across 7 bases. The ends lost 3 bases at V and 9 bases at J; junction bases unmatched: 9. This CDR3 comprises 14 residues. Per the germline V gene, CDR1 is SGDLS and CDR2 is YYNGEE. CDR3 region: CASSADRPEGEQFF. DNA of the CDR3: TGTGCCAGCAGCGCGGACAGGCCCGAGGGTGAGCAGTTCTTC.

The sample holds a few counts of this clone. The V and J genes are TRBV6-6 and TRBJ2-1; 13 bases align to TRBD2. With V trimmed by 6 bases and J by 5 bases, 7 bases remained unmatched. The CDR3 totals 16 residues. CDR1 is MNHNY and CDR2 is SVGAGI in the germline V gene (reference sequence). The CDR3 here is CASRRKGTSGDNEQFF. In DNA, the CDR3 is TGTGCCAGCAGGAGGAAGGGGACTAGCGGGGACAATGAGCAGTTCTTC.

The CDR3 protein is CASSKTGGAYEQYF. CDR3 nucleotide sequence: TGTGCCAGCAGCAAAACAGGGGGTGCTTACGAGCAGTACTTC. The chain recombines TRBV7-8 with TRBJ2-7; 8 nucleotides agree with TRBD1. The CDR3 runs to 14 residues. V dropped 5 bases and J dropped 4; count of bases not matched to a gene: 7. Germline CDR1 and CDR2: SGHVS and FQNEAQ.

The chain carries TRBV6-1 and TRBJ2-1; a weak D match, TRBD1 (5 bases). The CDR3 runs to 15 residues. Trimming removed 3 bases from V and 0 bases from J, with 9 bases in between. CDR1 and CDR2 from the germline V gene are MNHNS and SASEGT. CDR3 residues: CASSDVTVSYNEQFF. The CDR3 bases are TGTGCCAGCAGTGATGTGACAGTCTCCTACAATGAGCAGTTCTTC.

The chain uses TRBV7-3 and TRBJ1-1; 11 bases align to TRBD1. CDR3 length: 14 amino acids. V shed 6 bases and J 4 bases; nucleotides not matched to a gene: 4. Germline CDR1 SGHTA, CDR2 FQGTGA. CDR3 nucleotides: TGTGCCAGCAGTACCGGGACAGGGGGCACTGAAGCTTTCTTT. Protein product: CASSTGTGGTEAFF.

The genes are TRBV7-8 and TRBJ1-1; D ambiguous. The CDR3 sequence is 15 residues long. V shed 1 base and J shed 0 bases, with 9 bases lying between them. Germline values: CDR1 SGHVS, CDR2 FQNEAQ. CDR3 nucleotide sequence: TGTGCCAGCAGCTTAGGTCGACACCTGAACACTGAAGCTTTCTTT. The encoded protein is CASSLGRHLNTEAFF.

This rearrangement joins TRBV7-9 to TRBJ1-1; D possibly corresponds to TRBD1 (5 bases). This CDR3 contains 15 residues. In germline, CDR1 is SEHNR, CDR2 FQNEAQ (reference sequence). Trimming removed 11 bases from V and 0 bases from J, with 19 bases in between. This chain's CDR3 is CAGGRTPSMNTEAFF. In nucleotides, the CDR3 is TGTGCCGGGGGGAGGACACCAAGTATGAACACTGAAGCTTTCTTT.

J is TRBJ2-7 and V is TRBV6-6; 7 positions agree with TRBD2. With 7 bases clipped from V and 3 bases from J, the junction kept 9 bases outside the gene matches. Germline CDR1 and CDR2: MNHNY and SVGAGI (reference sequence). The CDR3 totals 14 residues. This CDR3 reads CASIYPERDYEQYF. CDR3 sequence (DNA): TGTGCCAGCATCTACCCCGAGCGGGACTACGAGCAGTACTTC.

This chain joins TRBV11-2 and TRBJ2-1; 9 positions match TRBD2. This CDR3 region has 17 residues. CDR1 and CDR2 from the germline V gene are SGHAT and FQNNGV. V dropped 0 bases and J dropped 13; count of bases not matched to a gene: 16. For the CDR3, the DNA is TGTGCCAGCAGCTTAGATCTTGGGGCGGGGGGGCTGGCCCCACAGTTCTTC. Encoded protein: CASSLDLGAGGLAPQFF. The full variable domain, completed using reference TRBV11-2 and TRBJ2-1, is EAGVAQSPRYKIIEKRQSVAFWCNPISGHATLYWYQQILGQGPKLLIQFQNNGVVDDSQLPKDRFSAERLKGVDSTLKIQPAKLEDSAVYLCASSLDLGAGGLAPQFFGPGTRLTVL.

The chain joins TRBV7-9 to TRBJ1-6; possibly TRBD1 for D (5 bases). Per germline, CDR1 SEHNR and CDR2 FQNEAQ (reference sequence). Trimming cost V 6 bases and J 6 bases, with 18 bases left between them. The length of the CDR3 is 16 residues. The CDR3: CASRGGAGLPNSPLHF. DNA for the CDR3: TGTGCCAGCAGGGGGGGAGCAGGCTTACCTAATTCACCCCTCCACTTT.

V gene TRBV11-2 combines with J gene TRBJ2-6; possibly TRBD2 for D (6 bases). Germline V gene data show CDR1 as SGHAT and CDR2 as FQNNGV. The CDR3 totals 18 residues. V lost 1 base and J lost 0, with 13 bases in between. The CDR3 loop is CASSLVAGSFSGANVLTF. For the CDR3, the DNA is TGTGCCAGCAGCTTAGTGGCGGGGTCCTTCTCTGGGGCCAACGTCCTGACTTTC.

The chain carries TRBV2 and TRBJ1-6; 10 bases fit TRBD1. This CDR3 contains 13 residues. The germline CDR1 and CDR2 sequences are SNHLY and FYNNEI. With 6 bases clipped from V and 8 bases from J, the junction kept 1 base outside the gene matches. The CDR3 reads CASRGTGDSPLHF. The CDR3 bases are TGTGCCAGCAGGGGGACAGGGGATTCACCCCTCCACTTT.

This clone was counted between two and nine times. V is TRBV18 and J is TRBJ2-7; 8 bases are shared with TRBD1. Germline CDR1 reads KGHSH; CDR2 reads LQKENI. The CDR3 contains 12 residues. Trimming took 6 bases from V and 5 from J; bases not matched to a gene: 3. CDR3 protein: CASSRTGNEQYF. For the CDR3, the DNA is TGTGCCAGCTCCCGGACAGGGAACGAGCAGTACTTC.

The chain employs TRBV25-1 and TRBJ2-5; 8 bases map to TRBD2. Unmatched junction bases numbered 5, after V lost 3 bases and J lost 5 bases. CDR3 size: 14 residues. CDR1 and CDR2 (germline): MGHDK, SYGVNS. CDR3 loop: CASSEAAGVETQYF. Written as DNA, the CDR3 is TGTGCCAGCAGTGAGGCAGCGGGAGTGGAGACCCAGTACTTC.

This clone showed up just a few times. The V and J genes are TRBV6-6 and TRBJ2-1; 7 nucleotides line up with TRBD1. CDR3 length: 15 amino acids. J gave up 0 bases and V 2 bases, and 1 base lay outside the gene matches. Germline V gene data show CDR1 as MNHNY and CDR2 as SVGAGI (reference sequence). Here the CDR3 reads CASSYKGASYNEQFF. In nucleotides, the CDR3 is TGTGCCAGCAGTTACAAGGGGGCCTCCTACAATGAGCAGTTCTTC.

The rearrangement joins TRBV29-1 to TRBJ2-2; maybe TRBD2 (6 bases). CDR1 and CDR2 from the germline V gene are SQVTM and ANQGSEA. The CDR3 loop spans 14 amino acids. CDR3 region: CSYSQDGSTGELFF. CDR3 nucleotide sequence: TGCAGTTACAGTCAAGACGGGAGTACCGGGGAGCTGTTTTTT.

This sequence joins TRBV19 and TRBJ1-2, with 7 bases aligning to TRBD1. The CDR3 spans 16 residues. Looked up from germline, CDR1 is LNHDA and CDR2 is SQIVND (reference sequence). Germline trimming cut 4 bases from V and 3 bases from J; bases unmatched to any gene: 11. CDR3 bases: TGTGCCAGTAGTACGCGAGGACAGGATGGGCACTATGGCTACACCTTC. Its protein product is CASSTRGQDGHYGYTF.